The entry below describes one T cell receptor (beta chain). These data are taken from a study of Ad26.COV2.S vaccination and SARS-CoV-2 variants. Study context: Ad26.COV2.S, an intramuscular injection, was given once or twice 56 days apart.

As for treatment: 15 to 20 received Ad26.COV2.S at low or high dose, single or two shots; roughly 5 received placebo; per-sample allocation not given. The samples date from day 63 after the first vaccine or placebo injection. Between the trimmed V and J ends, which lost 1 base and 1 base, there was a span of 10 bases. The CDR3 has 16 residues. The germline CDR1 and CDR2 sequences are ENHRY and SYGVKD. Sequencing used immunoSEQ multiplex PCR; TCRdb keeps in-frame clones, though not all of them. The table shows under 300,000 clones, with approximately 88% occurring only once. The sequenced sample was peripheral blood, obtained in a trial of Ad26.COV2.S vaccine versus placebo. This clonotype was sampled from a person between 18 and 65 years old who received the Ad26.COV2.S COVID-19 vaccine or a placebo. This rearrangement joins TRBV10-3 to TRBJ2-2, with D possibly matching TRBD1 (6 bases). CDR3 in DNA: TGTGCCATCAGTGAGTGGAAGGGACAGAACACCGGGGAGCTGTTTTTT. As protein: CAISEWKGQNTGELFF.